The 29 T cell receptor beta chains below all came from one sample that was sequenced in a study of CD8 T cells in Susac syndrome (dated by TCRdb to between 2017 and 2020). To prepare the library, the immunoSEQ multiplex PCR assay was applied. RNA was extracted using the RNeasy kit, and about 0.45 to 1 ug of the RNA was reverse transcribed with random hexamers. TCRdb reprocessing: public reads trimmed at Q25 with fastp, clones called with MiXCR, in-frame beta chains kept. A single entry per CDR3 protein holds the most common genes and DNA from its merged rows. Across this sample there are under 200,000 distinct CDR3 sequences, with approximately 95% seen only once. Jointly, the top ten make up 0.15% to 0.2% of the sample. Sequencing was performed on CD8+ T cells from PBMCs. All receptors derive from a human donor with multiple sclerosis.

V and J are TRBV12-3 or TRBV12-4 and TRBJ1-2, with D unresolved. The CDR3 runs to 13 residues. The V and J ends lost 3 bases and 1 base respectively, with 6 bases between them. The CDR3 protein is CASSLNVNYGYTF. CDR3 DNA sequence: TGTGCCAGCAGTTTGAACGTTAACTATGGCTACACCTTC.

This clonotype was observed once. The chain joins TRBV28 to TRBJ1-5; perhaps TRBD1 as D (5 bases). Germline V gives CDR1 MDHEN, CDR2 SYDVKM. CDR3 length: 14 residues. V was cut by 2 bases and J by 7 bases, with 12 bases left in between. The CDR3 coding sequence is TGTGCCAGCAGTTTAATAGGGGCTGGGCAGCCCCAGCATTTT. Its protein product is CASSLIGAGQPQHF.

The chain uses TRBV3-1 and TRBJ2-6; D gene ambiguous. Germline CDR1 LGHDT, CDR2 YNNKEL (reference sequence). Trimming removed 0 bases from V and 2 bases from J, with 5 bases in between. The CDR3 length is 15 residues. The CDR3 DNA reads TGTGCCAGCAGCCAAGATTTTCCTGGGGCCAACGTCCTGACTTTC. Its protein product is CASSQDFPGANVLTF. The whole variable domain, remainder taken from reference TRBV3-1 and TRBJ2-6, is DTAVSQTPKYLVTQMGNDKSIKCEQNLGHDTMYWYKQDSKKFLKIMFSYNNKELIINETVPNRFSPKSPDKAHLNLHINSLELGDSAVYFCASSQDFPGANVLTFGAGSRLTVL.

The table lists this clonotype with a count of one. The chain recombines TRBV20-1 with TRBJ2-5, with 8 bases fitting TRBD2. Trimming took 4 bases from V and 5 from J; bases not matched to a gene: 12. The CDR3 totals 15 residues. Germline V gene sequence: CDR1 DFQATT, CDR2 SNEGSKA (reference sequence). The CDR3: CSAKAPSGSRETQYF. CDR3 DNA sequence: TGCAGTGCTAAGGCACCCAGCGGGAGTCGGGAGACCCAGTACTTC.

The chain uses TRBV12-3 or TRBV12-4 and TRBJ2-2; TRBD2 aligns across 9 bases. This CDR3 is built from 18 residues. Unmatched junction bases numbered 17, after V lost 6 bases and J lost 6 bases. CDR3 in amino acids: CASSTGDSRGGKAGELFF. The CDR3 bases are TGTGCCAGCAGCACCGGGGACTCGCGGGGGGGCAAGGCCGGGGAGCTGTTTTTT.

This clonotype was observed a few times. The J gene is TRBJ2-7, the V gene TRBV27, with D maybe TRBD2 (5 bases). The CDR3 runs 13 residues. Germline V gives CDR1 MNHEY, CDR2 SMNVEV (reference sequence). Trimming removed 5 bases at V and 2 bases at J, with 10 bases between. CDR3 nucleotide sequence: TGTGCCAGCAGTCGGGGTGAGACCTACGAGCAGTACTTC. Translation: CASSRGETYEQYF.

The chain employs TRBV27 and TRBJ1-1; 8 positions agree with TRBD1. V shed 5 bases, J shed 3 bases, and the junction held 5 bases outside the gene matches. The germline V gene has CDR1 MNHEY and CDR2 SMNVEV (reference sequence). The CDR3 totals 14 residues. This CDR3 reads CASSNRQGYTEAFF. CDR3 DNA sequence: TGTGCCAGCAGTAACCGACAGGGGTACACTGAAGCTTTCTTT.

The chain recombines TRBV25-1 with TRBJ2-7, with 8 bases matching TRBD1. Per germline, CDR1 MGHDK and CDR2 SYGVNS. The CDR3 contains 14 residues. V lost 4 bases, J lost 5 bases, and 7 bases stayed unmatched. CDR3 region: CASSAGQGGHEQYF. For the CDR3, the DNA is TGTGCCAGCAGTGCCGGACAGGGTGGACACGAGCAGTACTTC.

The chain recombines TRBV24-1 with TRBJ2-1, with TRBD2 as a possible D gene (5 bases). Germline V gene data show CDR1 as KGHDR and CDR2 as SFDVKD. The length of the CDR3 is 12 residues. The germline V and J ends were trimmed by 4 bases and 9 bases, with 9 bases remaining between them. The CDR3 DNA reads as TGTGCCACCAGTGAGACGGGAATTGAGCAGTTCTTC. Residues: CATSETGIEQFF.

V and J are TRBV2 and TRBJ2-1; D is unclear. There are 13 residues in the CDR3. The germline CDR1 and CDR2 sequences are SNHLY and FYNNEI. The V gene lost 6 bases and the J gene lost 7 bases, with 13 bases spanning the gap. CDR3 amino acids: CASSRKAANEQFF. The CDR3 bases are TGTGCCAGCAGCCGAAAGGCGGCGAATGAGCAGTTCTTC.

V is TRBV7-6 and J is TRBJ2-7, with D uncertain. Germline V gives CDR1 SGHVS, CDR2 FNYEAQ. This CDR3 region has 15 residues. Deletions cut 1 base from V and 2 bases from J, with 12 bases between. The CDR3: CASSLVVATTYEQYF. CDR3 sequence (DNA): TGTGCCAGCAGCTTAGTAGTCGCTACAACCTACGAGCAGTACTTC.

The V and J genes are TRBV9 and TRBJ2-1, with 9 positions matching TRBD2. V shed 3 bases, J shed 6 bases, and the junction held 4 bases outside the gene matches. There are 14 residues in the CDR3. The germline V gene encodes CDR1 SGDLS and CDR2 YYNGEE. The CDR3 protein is CASSAGLASNEQFF. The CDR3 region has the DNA TGTGCCAGCAGCGCGGGACTAGCTAGCAATGAGCAGTTCTTC.

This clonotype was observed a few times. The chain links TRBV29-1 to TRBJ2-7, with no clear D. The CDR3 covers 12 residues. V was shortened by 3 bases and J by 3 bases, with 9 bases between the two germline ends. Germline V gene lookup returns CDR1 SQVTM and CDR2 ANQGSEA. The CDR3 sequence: CSVDTENYEQYF. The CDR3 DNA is TGCAGCGTTGATACAGAGAACTACGAGCAGTACTTC.

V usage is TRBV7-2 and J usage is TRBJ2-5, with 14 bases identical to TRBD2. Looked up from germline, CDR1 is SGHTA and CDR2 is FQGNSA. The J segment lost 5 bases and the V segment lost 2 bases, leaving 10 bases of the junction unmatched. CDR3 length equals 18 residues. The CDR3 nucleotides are TGTGCCAGCAGCTTAAATGCCTTCGGGACTAGCGGGAGTGAGACCCAGTACTTC. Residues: CASSLNAFGTSGSETQYF.

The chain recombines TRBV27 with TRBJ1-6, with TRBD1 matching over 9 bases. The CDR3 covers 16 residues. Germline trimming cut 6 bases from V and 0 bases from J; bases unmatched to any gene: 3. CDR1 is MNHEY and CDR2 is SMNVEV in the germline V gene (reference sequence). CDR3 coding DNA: TGTGCCAGCAGCGACAGGGGGAGCTCCTATAATTCACCCCTCCACTTT. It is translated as CASSDRGSSYNSPLHF.

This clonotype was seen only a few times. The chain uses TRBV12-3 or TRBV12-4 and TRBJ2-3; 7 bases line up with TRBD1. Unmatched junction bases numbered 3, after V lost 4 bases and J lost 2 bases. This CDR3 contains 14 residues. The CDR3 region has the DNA TGTGCCAGCAGTTCAGGGGGAGACACAGATACGCAGTATTTT. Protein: CASSSGGDTDTQYF.

CDR3 in DNA: TGTGCCAGCAGCTTCCGGACTAGCGGGGATGATGATACGCAGTATTTT. As protein: CASSFRTSGDDDTQYF. The chain joins TRBV7-9 to TRBJ2-3; 12 bases map to TRBD2. Trimming cost V 3 bases and J 6 bases; bases outside gene matches: 7. The CDR3 has 16 amino acids. Germline V gene data show CDR1 as SEHNR and CDR2 as FQNEAQ (reference sequence).

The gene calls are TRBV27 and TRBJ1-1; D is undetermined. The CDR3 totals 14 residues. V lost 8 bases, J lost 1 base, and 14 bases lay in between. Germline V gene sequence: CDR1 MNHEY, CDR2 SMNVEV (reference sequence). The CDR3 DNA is TGTGCCAGCTCTCCGATTGCTGGGAACACTGAAGCTTTCTTT. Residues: CASSPIAGNTEAFF.

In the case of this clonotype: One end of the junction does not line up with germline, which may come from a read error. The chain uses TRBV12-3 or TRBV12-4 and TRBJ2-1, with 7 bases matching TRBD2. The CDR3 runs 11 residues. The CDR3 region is CASSSGAGEIF. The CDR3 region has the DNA TGTGCCAGCAGTTCCGGGGCGGGGGAGATCTTC.

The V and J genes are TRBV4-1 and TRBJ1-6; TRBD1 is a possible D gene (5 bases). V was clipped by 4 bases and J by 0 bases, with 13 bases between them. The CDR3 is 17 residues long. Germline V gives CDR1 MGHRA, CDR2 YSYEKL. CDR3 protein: CASSPRDADSYNSPLHF. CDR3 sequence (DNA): TGCGCCAGCAGCCCACGGGACGCCGACTCCTATAATTCACCCCTCCACTTT.

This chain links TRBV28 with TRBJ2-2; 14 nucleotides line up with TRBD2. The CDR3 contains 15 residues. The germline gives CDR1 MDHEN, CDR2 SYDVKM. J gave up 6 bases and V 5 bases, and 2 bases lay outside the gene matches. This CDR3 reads CASSAGLAGAGELFF. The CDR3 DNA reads TGTGCCAGCAGTGCGGGACTAGCGGGAGCCGGGGAGCTGTTTTTT.

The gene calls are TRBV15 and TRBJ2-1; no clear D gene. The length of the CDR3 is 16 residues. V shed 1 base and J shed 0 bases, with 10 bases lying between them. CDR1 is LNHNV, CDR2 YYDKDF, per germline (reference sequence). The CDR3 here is CATSRVQPGSYNEQFF. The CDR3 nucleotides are TGTGCCACCAGCAGAGTCCAGCCCGGCTCCTACAATGAGCAGTTCTTC.

In DNA form, the CDR3 reads TGTGCCAGTAGTATTAAACTGTATAGCAATCAGCCCCAGCATTTT. Its translation: CASSIKLYSNQPQHF. The rearrangement uses TRBV19 and TRBJ1-5, with D unclear. V gave up 3 bases and J gave up 0 bases, with 9 bases separating them. Germline-derived CDR1 and CDR2 are LNHDA and SQIVND (reference sequence). The CDR3 runs 15 residues.

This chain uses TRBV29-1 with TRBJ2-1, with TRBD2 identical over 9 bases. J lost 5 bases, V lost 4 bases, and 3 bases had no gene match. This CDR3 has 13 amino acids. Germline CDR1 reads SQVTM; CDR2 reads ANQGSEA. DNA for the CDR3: TGCAGCGTTGCTAGCGGGAAAAACAATGAGCAGTTCTTC. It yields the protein CSVASGKNNEQFF.

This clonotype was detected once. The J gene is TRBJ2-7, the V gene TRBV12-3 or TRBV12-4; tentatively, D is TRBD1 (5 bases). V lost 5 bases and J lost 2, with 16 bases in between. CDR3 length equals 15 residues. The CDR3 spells CASSTSRQYTYEQYF. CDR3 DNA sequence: TGTGCCAGCAGTACAAGCCGACAGTACACCTACGAGCAGTACTTC.

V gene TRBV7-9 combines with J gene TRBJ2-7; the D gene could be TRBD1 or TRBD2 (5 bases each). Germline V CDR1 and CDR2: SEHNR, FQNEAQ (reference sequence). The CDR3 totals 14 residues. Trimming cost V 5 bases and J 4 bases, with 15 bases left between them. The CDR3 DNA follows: TGTGCCAGCAGCCTCCGGGACGAAACATACGAGCAGTACTTC. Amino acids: CASSLRDETYEQYF.

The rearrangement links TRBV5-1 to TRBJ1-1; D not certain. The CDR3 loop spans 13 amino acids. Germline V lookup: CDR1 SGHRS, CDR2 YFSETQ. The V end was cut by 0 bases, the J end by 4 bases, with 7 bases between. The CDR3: CASSLARATEAFF. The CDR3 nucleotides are TGCGCCAGCAGCTTGGCCAGAGCCACTGAAGCTTTCTTT.

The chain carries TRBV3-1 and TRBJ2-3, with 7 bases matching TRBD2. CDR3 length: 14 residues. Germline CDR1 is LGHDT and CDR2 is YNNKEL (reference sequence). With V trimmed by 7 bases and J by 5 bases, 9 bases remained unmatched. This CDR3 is CASTPEGRGDTQYF. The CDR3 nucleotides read TGTGCCAGCACCCCTGAAGGGAGGGGAGATACGCAGTATTTT.

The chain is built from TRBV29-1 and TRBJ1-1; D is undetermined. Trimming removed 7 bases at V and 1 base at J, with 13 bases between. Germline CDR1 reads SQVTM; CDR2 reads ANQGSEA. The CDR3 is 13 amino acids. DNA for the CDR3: TGCAGCGGAATCACTTCAGAGAACACTGAAGCTTTCTTT. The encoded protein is CSGITSENTEAFF.